This entry lists 25 T cell receptor beta chains sequenced from one sample in a study of T cell clones after liver transplantation. No antigen has been assigned to these receptors. The assay was immunoSEQ multiplex PCR, and TCRdb's table has in-frame clones only and misses some. In the table there are about 2,900 clones, around a quarter of which are singletons. Sequencing of dividing CFSE-low cells from the MLR defined alloreactive TCRbeta sequences. Sequenced input: CD4+ T cells from PBMCs cultured with third-party cells. These receptors came from a human patient who received a liver transplant. Part of the T cell pool may stem from the graft donor.

There are a few counts of this clone. This chain joins TRBV7-3 and TRBJ1-5; TRBD1 might be the D (5 bases). V was shortened by 3 bases and J by 4 bases, with 7 bases between the two germline ends. Germline V gene data show CDR1 as SGHTA and CDR2 as FQGTGA. This CDR3 contains 13 residues. CDR3 protein: CASSLSGNQPQHF. The CDR3 DNA follows: TGTGCCAGCAGCTTGTCAGGGAATCAGCCCCAGCATTTT.

This clone qualifies as large. The rearrangement joins TRBV2 to TRBJ2-3, with 13 nucleotides matching TRBD2. This CDR3 is built from 15 residues. CDR1 is SNHLY, CDR2 FYNNEI, per germline. Trimming at V came to 6 bases and at J to 2 bases, leaving 2 bases not matched to a gene. The CDR3 nucleotides are TGTGCCAGCAGCGGACTAGCGGGGGTCACAGATACGCAGTATTTT. Protein sequence: CASSGLAGVTDTQYF. The variable domain in full, completed from reference TRBV2 and TRBJ2-3, reads EPEVTQTPSHQVTQMGQEVILRCVPISNHLYFYWYRQILGQKVEFLVSFYNNEISEKSEIFDDQFSVERPDGSNFTLKIRSTKLEDSAMYFCASSGLAGVTDTQYFGPGTRLTVL.

The CDR3: CASTQRGEGYEQYF. CDR3 bases: TGTGCCAGCACCCAAAGGGGAGAGGGGTACGAGCAGTACTTC. V is TRBV6-6 and J is TRBJ2-7; TRBD1 or TRBD2 may be the D gene (5 bases each). V lost 7 bases, J lost 4 bases, and 17 bases lay in between. Germline values: CDR1 MNHNY, CDR2 SVGAGI (reference sequence). The CDR3 runs to 14 residues.

This clone came up once. V and J are TRBV15 and TRBJ2-1, with TRBD1 identical over 9 bases. V lost 6 bases, J lost 5 bases, and 5 bases stayed unmatched. Germline V gene sequence: CDR1 LNHNV, CDR2 YYDKDF (reference sequence). The CDR3 consists of 14 residues. CDR3 sequence (DNA): TGTGCCACCAGTCCGGGACAGGGAAACAATGAGCAGTTCTTC. Residues: CATSPGQGNNEQFF.

The chain links TRBV7-2 to TRBJ1-5; TRBD1 matches 7 bases. J gave up 3 bases and V 5 bases, and 4 bases lay outside the gene matches. This CDR3 region has 14 residues. CDR1 is SGHTA, CDR2 FQGNSA, per germline. This CDR3 is CASSAGQINQPQHF. The CDR3 coding sequence is TGTGCCAGCAGCGCGGGACAGATCAATCAGCCCCAGCATTTT. Drawing the rest from reference TRBV7-2 and TRBJ1-5, the complete variable domain is GAGVSQSPSNKVTEKGKDVELRCDPISGHTALYWYRQSLGQGLEFLIYFQGNSAPDKSGLPSDRFSAERTGGSVSTLTIQRTQQEDSAVYLCASSAGQINQPQHFGDGTRLSIL.

The V call is TRBV5-1, the J call TRBJ1-2; D unresolved. V dropped 1 base and J dropped 4 bases, with 14 bases sitting between them. Per the germline V gene, CDR1 is SGHRS and CDR2 is YFSETQ. CDR3 length: 15 amino acids. CDR3 sequence (DNA): TGCGCCAGCAGCTTGAGATCGGGCAGGACCTATGGCTACACCTTC. Its protein product is CASSLRSGRTYGYTF. The full variable domain, its missing parts supplied by reference TRBV5-1 and TRBJ1-2, is KAGVTQTPRYLIKTRGQQVTLSCSPISGHRSVSWYQQTPGQGLQFLFEYFSETQRNKGNFPGRFSGRQFSNSRSEMNVSTLELGDSALYLCASSLRSGRTYGYTFGSGTRLTVV.

Within the sample, this clone is medium-sized. The chain recombines TRBV9 with TRBJ1-2; maybe TRBD1 (5 bases). Per germline, CDR1 SGDLS and CDR2 YYNGEE. Trimming pared 3 bases from V and 8 bases from J, leaving 14 bases between. The CDR3 consists of 13 residues. The CDR3 DNA reads as TGTGCCAGCAGCGCTCGGGGCTTCCAGGGCTACACCTTC. This codes for CASSARGFQGYTF.

This clone is labeled as medium-sized. The chain couples TRBV19 to TRBJ2-5; unclear D gene. V lost 5 bases to trimming and J lost 5 bases, with 9 bases between them. This CDR3 region has 12 residues. CDR1 LNHDA and CDR2 SQIVND come from the germline V gene (reference sequence). CDR3 sequence reads: CASSRGWETQYF. CDR3 DNA sequence: TGTGCCAGTAGTCGTGGATGGGAGACCCAGTACTTC.

The rearrangement links TRBV11-1 to TRBJ2-6; no definite D call. V was cut by 5 bases and J by 1 base, with 12 bases left in between. The germline gives CDR1 SGHAT, CDR2 FQDESV (reference sequence). This CDR3 is 16 amino acids long. The chain's CDR3 is CASSKSLGSGANVLTF. CDR3 coding DNA: TGTGCCAGCAGCAAGAGTTTGGGTTCTGGGGCCAACGTCCTGACTTTC.

This chain connects TRBV5-5 to TRBJ2-2; 8 bases fit TRBD2. Germline V lookup: CDR1 SGHKS, CDR2 YYEKEE (reference sequence). J was trimmed by 7 bases and V by 6 bases; bases with no gene match: 8. The CDR3 totals 14 residues. The CDR3 region has the DNA TGTGCCAGCAACCAAGGACGGGAGGGCGGGGAGCTGTTTTTT. Its translation: CASNQGREGGELFF.

The chain is built from TRBV11-1 and TRBJ2-5; D is unresolved. V was trimmed by 5 bases and J by 5 bases, leaving 18 bases between them. The V gene's germline CDR1 is SGHAT and CDR2 FQDESV (reference sequence). The CDR3 spans 15 residues. In nucleotides, the CDR3 is TGTGCCAGCAGCCCCCTGAGCAGTCCGCGGGAGACCCAGTACTTC. This encodes CASSPLSSPRETQYF.

In this sample, this clone turned up a few times. The chain combines TRBV28 with TRBJ2-3; D might be TRBD2 (5 bases). The germline V gene has CDR1 MDHEN and CDR2 SYDVKM. The V end was cut by 6 bases, the J end by 2 bases, with 12 bases between. The CDR3 has 14 amino acids. CDR3: CASRLEVYTDTQYF. Written as DNA, the CDR3 is TGTGCCAGCAGATTGGAGGTGTACACAGATACGCAGTATTTT.

The rearrangement uses TRBV4-2 and TRBJ1-4; D is ambiguous. Trimming removed 0 bases from V and 8 bases from J, with 7 bases in between. CDR3 length: 13 amino acids. Germline CDR1 reads LGHNA; CDR2 reads YNFKEQ. As DNA, the CDR3 is TGTGCCAGCAGCCAAGATCAAGGGGAAAAACTGTTTTTT. Translating gives CASSQDQGEKLFF.

This clone was observed a few times. The J gene is TRBJ2-3, the V gene TRBV5-4; D ambiguous. CDR3 size: 14 residues. CDR1 SGHNT and CDR2 YYREEE come from the germline V gene (reference sequence). Trimming pared 4 bases from V and 2 bases from J, leaving 11 bases between. The CDR3 DNA follows: TGTGCCAGCAGCCGAGGACGGACCACAGATACGCAGTATTTT. As protein: CASSRGRTTDTQYF.

The genes are TRBV20-1 and TRBJ2-1, with no clear D. Trimming took off 3 bases at V and 7 bases at J, with 7 bases between the two ends. CDR3 length: 11 residues. Germline V gives CDR1 DFQATT, CDR2 SNEGSKA (reference sequence). CDR3 sequence: CSASELNEQFF. The CDR3 nucleotides are TGCAGTGCTAGTGAGCTGAATGAGCAGTTCTTC.

This rearrangement joins TRBV7-3 to TRBJ1-2, with 7 bases lining up with TRBD1. V was pared by 5 bases and J by 4 bases, with 16 bases of the junction left unmatched. This CDR3 is 17 amino acids long. Germline lookup yields CDR1 SGHTA and CDR2 FQGTGA. The CDR3 DNA follows: TGTGCCAGCAGCCAAACCTCCTTAGACAGGGTTATCTATGGCTACACCTTC. Amino acids: CASSQTSLDRVIYGYTF. Complete variable domain (other parts from reference TRBV7-3 and TRBJ1-2): GAGVSQTPSNKVTEKGKYVELRCDPISGHTALYWYRQSLGQGPEFLIYFQGTGAADDSGLPNDRFFAVRPEGSVSTLKIQRTERGDSAVYLCASSQTSLDRVIYGYTFGSGTRLTVV.

The chain has TRBV6-6 and TRBJ1-1; D is perhaps TRBD1 (5 bases). The CDR3 runs 15 residues. Trimming shortened V by 0 bases and J by 4 bases, and 12 bases separated the two germline ends. In germline, CDR1 is MNHNY, CDR2 SVGAGI (reference sequence). The CDR3 region is CASSYSIQGSTEAFF. CDR3 DNA: TGTGCCAGCAGTTACTCGATCCAGGGTTCCACTGAAGCTTTCTTT.

In its sample, this clone was seen a few times. The gene calls are TRBV6-6 and TRBJ1-2; the match to TRBD1 covers 9 bases. Germline V gene lookup returns CDR1 MNHNY and CDR2 SVGAGI (reference sequence). V was pared by 6 bases and J by 3 bases, with 8 bases of the junction left unmatched. This CDR3 is built from 15 residues. The CDR3 nucleotides read TGTGCCAGCAGGGAGAGGACAGGGGTCGACTATGGCTACACCTTC. Its protein product is CASRERTGVDYGYTF.

This clone was counted between two and nine times. The V gene is TRBV6-5, the J gene TRBJ2-2; D possibly corresponds to TRBD1 (5 bases). V shed 5 bases and J shed 5 bases, with 12 bases lying between them. The CDR3 is 14 residues long. Germline CDR1 is MNHEY and CDR2 is SVGAGI. CDR3 sequence reads: CASSTTQGTGELFF. The CDR3 coding sequence is TGTGCCAGCAGTACGACGCAGGGAACCGGGGAGCTGTTTTTT.

This clone ranks as medium-sized. V and J are TRBV7-3 and TRBJ2-7, with 7 bases aligning to TRBD1. There are 15 residues in the CDR3. Germline trimming cut 5 bases from V and 0 bases from J; bases unmatched to any gene: 7. The germline gives CDR1 SGHTA, CDR2 FQGTGA. The CDR3 region is CASSPGQVFSYEQYF. CDR3 coding DNA: TGTGCCAGCAGCCCCGGACAGGTTTTCTCCTACGAGCAGTACTTC.

This clone ranks as large (0.1 to 1%). The chain combines TRBV7-2 with TRBJ2-7, with TRBD2 matching over 7 bases. V was clipped by 2 bases and J by 9 bases; unmatched bases: 13. Germline V gives CDR1 SGHTA, CDR2 FQGNSA. This CDR3 is 15 amino acids long. As DNA, the CDR3 is TGTGCCAGCAGCTTATTCCCGGGACTATCCCTTAGGCAGTACTTC. It translates to CASSLFPGLSLRQYF.

A few counts support this clone. This sequence joins TRBV7-2 and TRBJ1-5, with D perhaps matching TRBD1 (5 bases). With 3 bases removed from V and 0 bases from J, the gap between germline ends came to 9 bases. Germline loops: CDR1 SGHTA, CDR2 FQGNSA. CDR3 length: 15 amino acids. This chain's CDR3 is CASSLGDGSNQPQHF. Here the CDR3 DNA reads TGTGCCAGCAGCTTGGGGGACGGTAGCAATCAGCCCCAGCATTTT. Using reference TRBV7-2 and TRBJ1-5 for the parts outside the CDR3, the full variable domain is GAGVSQSPSNKVTEKGKDVELRCDPISGHTALYWYRQSLGQGLEFLIYFQGNSAPDKSGLPSDRFSAERTGGSVSTLTIQRTQQEDSAVYLCASSLGDGSNQPQHFGDGTRLSIL.

This clone showed up just a few times. The rearrangement links TRBV5-1 to TRBJ2-7; D gene ambiguous. Trimming stripped 4 bases from V and 0 bases from J, with 17 bases between. The CDR3 sequence is 16 residues long. CDR1 and CDR2 (germline): SGHRS, YFSETQ. CDR3 DNA: TGCGCCAGCAGCCCCTCACCAACGGTAAGCTCCTACGAGCAGTACTTC. Translation: CASSPSPTVSSYEQYF.

Only a few counts were recorded for this clone. The gene calls are TRBV5-4 and TRBJ2-7, with D possibly TRBD1 on 8 matching bases. Germline CDR1 SGHNT, CDR2 YYREEE (reference sequence). Trimming shortened V by 4 bases and J by 6 bases, and 17 bases separated the two germline ends. This CDR3 is 14 amino acids long. The CDR3 region has the DNA TGTGCCAGCAGCCGCCGGACAGGGAGGGGCGAGCAGTACTTC. Translation gives CASSRRTGRGEQYF.

The rearrangement joins TRBV7-8 to TRBJ2-1; TRBD1 might be the D (5 bases). Germline CDR1 SGHVS, CDR2 FQNEAQ. The CDR3 covers 16 residues. With 5 bases removed from V and 2 bases from J, the gap between germline ends came to 16 bases. CDR3 loop: CASSERQLGAYNEQFF. The CDR3 DNA reads as TGTGCCAGCAGCGAGAGACAGCTGGGTGCCTACAATGAGCAGTTCTTC.